Each of the 30 T cell receptor beta chains below was sequenced from the same sample in a study of T cell responses to AZD1222 COVID-19 vaccine. Libraries were prepared by immunoSEQ multiplex PCR; TCRdb keeps only in-frame clonotypes and omits some of them. Of 130,000 to 150,000 clones listed, around 88% were seen once; the top ten hold about 15%. The input for sequencing was peripheral blood, taken on day 0 of AZD1222 vaccination. These receptors were collected from an adult in good health.

The chain uses TRBV28 and TRBJ1-2, with D perhaps TRBD1 (5 bases). The CDR3 extends over 14 amino acids. V gave up 5 bases and J gave up 4 bases, with 14 bases separating them. Germline V CDR1 and CDR2: MDHEN, SYDVKM. CDR3: CASSLQVYLYGYTF. As DNA, the CDR3 is TGTGCCAGCAGTCTACAGGTTTACCTCTATGGCTACACCTTC.

Notes on this clone: At one end, the junction sequence differs from germline, possibly due to a read error. V usage is TRBV5-1 and J usage is TRBJ2-5; 8 positions match TRBD1. CDR1 is SGHRS and CDR2 is YFSETQ in the germline V gene. The CDR3 runs 14 residues. The CDR3 spells CASSLTDRDTPMDF. DNA of the CDR3: TGCGCCAGCAGCTTGACGGACAGGGATACACCCATGGACTTC.

This chain links TRBV6-6 with TRBJ2-7; 7 nucleotides match TRBD2. V gave up 2 bases and J gave up 2 bases; unmatched junction bases: 6. The CDR3 runs to 15 residues. Germline loops: CDR1 MNHNY, CDR2 SVGAGI (reference sequence). CDR3 loop: CASSYLGGGAYEQYF. CDR3 coding DNA: TGTGCCAGCAGTTACCTCGGCGGGGGAGCCTACGAGCAGTACTTC.

This chain joins TRBV19 and TRBJ2-6; TRBD2 is a possible D gene (6 bases). This CDR3 comprises 18 residues. Germline CDR1 is LNHDA and CDR2 is SQIVND (reference sequence). The germline V and J ends were trimmed by 6 bases and 0 bases, with 18 bases remaining between them. CDR3 coding DNA: TGTGCCAGTAGGCCGGGACTCCTAGGGATCTCTGGGGCCAACGTCCTGACTTTC. Amino acid sequence: CASRPGLLGISGANVLTF.

The CDR3 region has the DNA TGTGCCAGCAGTCCAGGATACAGCAATCAGCCCCAGCATTTT. Residues: CASSPGYSNQPQHF. The chain combines TRBV27 with TRBJ1-5, with unresolved D. This CDR3 has 14 residues. V lost 5 bases and J 1 base, leaving 9 bases between the germline ends. Germline assignment: CDR1 MNHEY and CDR2 SMNVEV (reference sequence).

The rearrangement joins TRBV5-1 to TRBJ2-7; 11 bases match TRBD2. The germline CDR1 and CDR2 sequences are SGHRS and YFSETQ. With V trimmed by 0 bases and J by 3 bases, 2 bases remained unmatched. This CDR3 has 15 residues. The CDR3: CASSLGLAGSYEQYF. The CDR3 DNA reads as TGCGCCAGCAGCTTGGGACTAGCGGGGAGCTACGAGCAGTACTTC.

J is TRBJ1-2 and V is TRBV6-2 or TRBV6-3; D remains ambiguous. Per germline, CDR1 MNHEY and CDR2 SVGEGT. V gave up 6 bases and J gave up 7 bases, with 9 bases separating them. This CDR3 comprises 11 residues. CDR3 sequence reads: CASSGMGGYTF. Here the CDR3 DNA reads TGTGCCAGCAGCGGGATGGGTGGCTACACCTTC.

This chain joins TRBV2 and TRBJ1-5, with D perhaps matching TRBD1 (5 bases). The V end lost 7 bases, the J end lost 2 bases, and 15 bases lay between the germline ends. Germline CDR1 SNHLY, CDR2 FYNNEI. CDR3 length: 15 amino acids. This CDR3 is CASKKGLEGNQPQHF. CDR3 DNA sequence: TGTGCCAGCAAAAAGGGGCTTGAGGGCAATCAGCCCCAGCATTTT.

V usage is TRBV5-4 and J usage is TRBJ1-2; TRBD1 might be the D (6 bases). Trimming shortened V by 4 bases and J by 0 bases, and 13 bases separated the two germline ends. Germline CDR1 is SGHNT and CDR2 is YYREEE (reference sequence). This CDR3 is 15 amino acids long. CDR3 sequence (DNA): TGTGCCAGCAGCCGGGGGGGCCAGTCTAACTATGGCTACACCTTC. Encoded protein: CASSRGGQSNYGYTF. The full variable domain, with the rest looked up from reference TRBV5-4 and TRBJ1-2, is ETGVTQSPTHLIKTRGQQVTLRCSSQSGHNTVSWYQQALGQGPQFIFQYYREEENGRGNFPPRFSGLQFPNYSSELNVNALELDDSALYLCASSRGGQSNYGYTFGSGTRLTVV.

The V and J genes are TRBV7-6 and TRBJ2-7; 7 bases align to TRBD1. The germline gives CDR1 SGHVS, CDR2 FNYEAQ. J gave up 4 bases and V 3 bases, and 12 bases lay outside the gene matches. The CDR3 runs 16 residues. The CDR3 loop reads CASSFDRAISVYEQYF. As DNA, the CDR3 is TGTGCCAGCAGCTTCGACAGGGCGATATCGGTTTACGAGCAGTACTTC.

Regarding this clone: The sample carries other DNA sequences with the same CDR3. This rearrangement joins TRBV28 to TRBJ1-4; no definite D call. Looked up from germline, CDR1 is MDHEN and CDR2 is SYDVKM. Trimming removed 6 bases at V and 4 bases at J, with 3 bases between. This CDR3 is built from 11 residues. The CDR3 DNA sequence: TGTGCCAGCAGCCTTAATGAAAAACTGTTTTTT. Amino acid sequence: CASSLNEKLFF.

The chain combines TRBV25-1 with TRBJ2-7, with 8 bases matching TRBD1. Germline CDR1 MGHDK, CDR2 SYGVNS. CDR3 length equals 14 residues. V dropped 4 bases and J dropped 5; count of bases not matched to a gene: 7. The CDR3 DNA is TGTGCCAGCAGTGCTCGGACAGGGCACGACGAGCAGTACTTC. Its protein is CASSARTGHDEQYF.

J is TRBJ1-6 and V is TRBV3-1 (or the pseudogene TRBV3-2); TRBD1 aligns across 9 bases. CDR1 is LGHDT and CDR2 is YNNKEL in the germline V gene (reference sequence). CDR3 length equals 14 residues. After removal of 4 bases from V and 7 bases from J, the junction contained 2 bases not matched to a gene. The CDR3 sequence is CASSRGTGNSPLHF. CDR3 bases: TGTGCCAGCAGCCGCGGGACAGGGAATTCACCCCTCCACTTT.

The CDR3 DNA reads as TGTGCCTGGAGTCCAGGTTCGGGGGGAGCGCCCCAGCATTTT. This translates into CAWSPGSGGAPQHF. V gene TRBV30 combines with J gene TRBJ1-5; D possibly corresponds to TRBD1 (5 bases). V was cut by 2 bases and J by 9 bases, with 17 bases left in between. CDR3 length: 14 residues. The germline CDR1 and CDR2 sequences are GTSNPN and SVGIG (reference sequence).

The chain is built from TRBV27 and TRBJ2-7, with D perhaps TRBD1 (6 bases). The V gene lost 3 bases and the J gene lost 2 bases, with 11 bases spanning the gap. Germline V lookup: CDR1 MNHEY, CDR2 SMNVEV (reference sequence). The CDR3 is made up of 14 amino acids. The CDR3, as DNA: TGTGCCAGCAGTTTGGACAGAATAACCTACGAGCAGTACTTC. Translated: CASSLDRITYEQYF.

The CDR3 sequence: CASSDGTVNYGYTF. The CDR3 nucleotides read TGTGCCAGCAGCGACGGGACGGTAAACTATGGCTACACCTTC. The V call is TRBV3-1 (or the pseudogene TRBV3-2), the J call TRBJ1-2; possibly TRBD1 for D (5 bases). The CDR3 totals 14 residues. Trimming took off 5 bases at V and 2 bases at J, with 12 bases between the two ends. Germline V gene data show CDR1 as LGHDT and CDR2 as YNNKEL (reference sequence).

The chain combines TRBV9 with TRBJ1-2; 7 positions match TRBD1. This CDR3 comprises 16 residues. The germline V gene has CDR1 SGDLS and CDR2 YYNGEE. With V trimmed by 4 bases and J by 7 bases, 16 bases remained unmatched. The CDR3: CASSPGEGAGRGGYTF. The CDR3 region has the DNA TGTGCCAGCAGCCCCGGTGAGGGGGCAGGTCGGGGTGGCTACACCTTC.

This chain joins TRBV29-1 and TRBJ1-2, with D unresolved. From germline, CDR1 is SQVTM and CDR2 ANQGSEA. Trimming cost V 4 bases and J 10 bases, with 16 bases left between them. This CDR3 contains 12 residues. CDR3 sequence reads: CSVASTGMIYTF. In DNA form, the CDR3 reads TGCAGCGTTGCCTCAACGGGGATGATCTACACCTTC.

Of note for this clone: The conserved closing phenylalanine or tryptophan is absent in this CDR3, likely reflecting a read error. The DNA is omitted, as the CDR3 cannot be located on it reliably, and the CDR3 follows TCRdb's listing. The J gene is TRBJ1-1, the V gene TRBV6-4; the DNA was not used to check the table's D call, TRBD1. The CDR3 is 11 residues long, ends included. The germline V gene encodes CDR1 MRHNA and CDR2 SNTAGT. The CDR3 loop is CASSDSSGDRV.

In DNA, the CDR3 is TGTGCCATCAGTGAGTCGACGTCCGGGGGTAGGGCTTTCTTT. The encoded protein is CAISESTSGGRAFF. The chain joins TRBV10-3 to TRBJ1-1; tentatively, D is TRBD1 (5 bases). The CDR3 has 14 residues. The ends were cut back, 0 bases at V and 11 bases at J, with 16 bases in the middle. Germline loops: CDR1 ENHRY, CDR2 SYGVKD.

This chain joins TRBV30 and TRBJ1-6; 7 nucleotides line up with TRBD1. The CDR3 sequence is 14 residues long. Germline V gene sequence: CDR1 GTSNPN, CDR2 SVGIG (reference sequence). Trimming removed 5 bases from V and 9 bases from J; junction bases left unmatched: 10. CDR3: CAWRTGHYSSPLHF. The CDR3 DNA is TGTGCCTGGCGGACAGGCCATTACAGTTCACCCCTCCACTTT.

This chain uses TRBV15 with TRBJ2-7, with 10 bases aligning to TRBD1. Per the germline V gene, CDR1 is LNHNV and CDR2 is YYDKDF (reference sequence). V lost 1 base and J lost 5; bases outside the gene matches: 2. The CDR3 contains 14 residues. In DNA, the CDR3 is TGTGCCACCAGCAGAGGACAGGGGGCAGACGAGCAGTACTTC. It codes for CATSRGQGADEQYF.

A note on this clone: The sample has other DNA sequences that encode this CDR3 too. The chain has TRBV18 and TRBJ2-6; 8 bases are a match to TRBD2. CDR1 KGHSH and CDR2 LQKENI come from the germline V gene. The CDR3 totals 17 residues. The junction had 9 bases not matched to a gene; V was cut back by 4 bases and J by 4 bases. The CDR3 nucleotides read TGTGCCAGCTCACTTGCGGGGGGTTTCCCGGGGGCCAACGTCCTGACTTTC. Translated, it gives CASSLAGGFPGANVLTF.

The CDR3 DNA reads as TGTGCCTGGCGTCTGGGGAGCTCCTATAATTCACCCCTCCACTTT. Translating gives CAWRLGSSYNSPLHF. The chain joins TRBV30 to TRBJ1-6; D call uncertain. The CDR3 loop spans 15 amino acids. V lost 5 bases and J 0 bases, leaving 11 bases between the germline ends. Per the germline V gene, CDR1 is GTSNPN and CDR2 is SVGIG (reference sequence).

The V call is TRBV5-8, the J call TRBJ2-2; D call uncertain. CDR3 length: 12 residues. Germline V gene sequence: CDR1 SGHTS, CDR2 YDEGEE. Trimming removed 6 bases from V and 11 bases from J, with 14 bases in between. CDR3 DNA sequence: TGTGCCAGCATTCCCCTTCGACAAGAGCTGTTTTTT. Encoded protein: CASIPLRQELFF.

This clone was seen a handful of times. J is TRBJ1-5 and V is TRBV2; D uncertain. V was pared by 5 bases and J by 5 bases, with 10 bases between. The CDR3 runs to 13 residues. CDR1 is SNHLY, CDR2 FYNNEI, per germline. CDR3 sequence (DNA): TGTGCCAGCAGTTCTTTCGAGGATCAGCCCCAGCATTTT. Protein: CASSSFEDQPQHF. The variable domain in full, completed from reference TRBV2 and TRBJ1-5, reads EPEVTQTPSHQVTQMGQEVILRCVPISNHLYFYWYRQILGQKVEFLVSFYNNEISEKSEIFDDQFSVERPDGSNFTLKIRSTKLEDSAMYFCASSSFEDQPQHFGDGTRLSIL.

The chain carries TRBV7-9 and TRBJ1-1; D is unresolved. The CDR3 is made up of 16 amino acids. V was clipped by 5 bases and J by 4 bases, with 20 bases between them. Germline V CDR1 and CDR2: SEHNR, FQNEAQ (reference sequence). CDR3 DNA sequence: TGTGCCAGCAGCGAACCCACGAGGAACGAGGGCACTGAAGCTTTCTTT. It encodes CASSEPTRNEGTEAFF.

The J gene is TRBJ1-5, the V gene TRBV6-2 or TRBV6-3, with a tentative D call TRBD1 (5 bases). Germline CDR1 and CDR2: MNHEY and SVGEGT. Between the trimmed V and J ends, which lost 0 bases and 2 bases, there was a span of 14 bases. The CDR3 loop spans 17 amino acids. The CDR3 DNA sequence: TGTGCCAGCAGTTACTCCGCGGGGCGGGATCGCAATCAGCCCCAGCATTTT. Translated, it gives CASSYSAGRDRNQPQHF.

V usage is TRBV28 and J usage is TRBJ2-7; D call uncertain. Trimming removed 5 bases from V and 1 base from J, with 12 bases in between. Germline CDR1 reads MDHEN; CDR2 reads SYDVKM. The CDR3 sequence is 14 residues long. CDR3 sequence (DNA): TGTGCCAGCAGTACCCTAACTGGGTCCTACGAGCAGTACTTC. Translation: CASSTLTGSYEQYF.

This clone occurred once. V gene TRBV29-1 combines with J gene TRBJ1-1, with D unclear. The CDR3 loop spans 14 amino acids. CDR1 and CDR2 from the germline V gene are SQVTM and ANQGSEA. V dropped 0 bases and J dropped 4 bases, with 12 bases sitting between them. CDR3 sequence: CSVEDLALGTEAFF. The DNA of the CDR3 is TGCAGCGTTGAAGATCTCGCCCTTGGCACTGAAGCTTTCTTT.